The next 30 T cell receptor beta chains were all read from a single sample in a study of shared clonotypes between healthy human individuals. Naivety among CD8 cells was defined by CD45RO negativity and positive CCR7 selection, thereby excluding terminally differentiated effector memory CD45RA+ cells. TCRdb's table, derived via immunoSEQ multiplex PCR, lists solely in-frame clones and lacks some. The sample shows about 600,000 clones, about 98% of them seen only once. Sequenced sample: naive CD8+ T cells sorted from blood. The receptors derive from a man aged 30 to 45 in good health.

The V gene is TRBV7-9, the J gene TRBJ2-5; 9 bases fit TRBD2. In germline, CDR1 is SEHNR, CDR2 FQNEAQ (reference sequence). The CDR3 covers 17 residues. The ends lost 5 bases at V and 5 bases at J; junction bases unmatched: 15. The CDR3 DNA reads TGTGCCAGCAGCCCCCCCCGAGGGACTAGCCCAGGGGAGACCCAGTACTTC. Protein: CASSPPRGTSPGETQYF.

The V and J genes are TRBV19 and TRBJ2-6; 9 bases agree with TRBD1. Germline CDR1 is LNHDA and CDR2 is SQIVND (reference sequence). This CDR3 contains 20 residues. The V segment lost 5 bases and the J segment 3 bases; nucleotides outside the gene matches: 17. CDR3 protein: CASSSSERDRVVYGANVLTF. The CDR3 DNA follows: TGTGCCAGTAGTTCTTCAGAGCGGGACAGGGTTGTATATGGGGCCAACGTCCTGACTTTC.

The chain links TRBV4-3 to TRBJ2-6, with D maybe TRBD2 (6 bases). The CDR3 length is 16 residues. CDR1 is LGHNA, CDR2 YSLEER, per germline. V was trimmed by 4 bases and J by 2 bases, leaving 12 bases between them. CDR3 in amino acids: CASSPTGVTGANVLTF. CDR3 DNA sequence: TGCGCCAGCAGCCCGACGGGGGTTACTGGGGCCAACGTCCTGACTTTC.

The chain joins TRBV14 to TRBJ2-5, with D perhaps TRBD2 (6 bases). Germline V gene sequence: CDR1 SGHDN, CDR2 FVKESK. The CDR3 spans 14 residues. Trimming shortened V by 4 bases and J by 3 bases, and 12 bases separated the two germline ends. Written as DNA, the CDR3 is TGTGCCAGCAGCCCAAGGACTATAGAAGAGACCCAGTACTTC. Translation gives CASSPRTIEETQYF.

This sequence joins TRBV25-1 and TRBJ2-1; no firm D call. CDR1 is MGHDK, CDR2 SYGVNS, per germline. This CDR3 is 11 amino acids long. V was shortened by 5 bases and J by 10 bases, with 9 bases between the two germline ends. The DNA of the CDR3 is TGTGCCAGCAGTTCCGCCCCCGAGCAGTTCTTC. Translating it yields CASSSAPEQFF.

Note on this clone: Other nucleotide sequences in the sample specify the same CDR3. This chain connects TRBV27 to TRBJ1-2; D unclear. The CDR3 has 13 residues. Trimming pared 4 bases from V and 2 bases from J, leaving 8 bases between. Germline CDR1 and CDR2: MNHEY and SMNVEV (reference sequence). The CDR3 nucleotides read TGTGCCAGCAGTTCTGGTCAGAACTATGGCTACACCTTC. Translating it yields CASSSGQNYGYTF.

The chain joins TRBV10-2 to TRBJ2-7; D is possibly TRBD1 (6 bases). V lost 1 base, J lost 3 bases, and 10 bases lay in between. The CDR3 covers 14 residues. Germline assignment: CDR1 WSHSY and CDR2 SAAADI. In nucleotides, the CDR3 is TGCGCCAGCAGTGAGTTTGGACAGAGCTACGAGCAGTACTTC. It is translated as CASSEFGQSYEQYF.

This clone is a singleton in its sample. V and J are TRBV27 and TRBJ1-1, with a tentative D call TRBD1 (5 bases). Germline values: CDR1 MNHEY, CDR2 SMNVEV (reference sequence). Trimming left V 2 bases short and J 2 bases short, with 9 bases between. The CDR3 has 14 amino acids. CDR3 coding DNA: TGTGCCAGCAGTTTAGCCAGGGTAAACACTGAAGCTTTCTTT. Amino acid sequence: CASSLARVNTEAFF.

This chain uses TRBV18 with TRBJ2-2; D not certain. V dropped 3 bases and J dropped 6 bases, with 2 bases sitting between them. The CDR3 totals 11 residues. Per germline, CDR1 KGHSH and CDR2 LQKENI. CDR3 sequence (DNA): TGTGCCAGCTCACCGTCCGGGGAGCTGTTTTTT. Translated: CASSPSGELFF.

CDR3 sequence: CASSLLRDRVTEAFF. The DNA of the CDR3 is TGTGCCAGCAGTTTACTCCGGGACAGGGTTACTGAAGCTTTCTTT. The V gene is TRBV27, the J gene TRBJ1-1; TRBD1 agrees at 9 bases. In germline, CDR1 is MNHEY, CDR2 SMNVEV (reference sequence). The CDR3 loop spans 15 amino acids. Germline trimming cut 2 bases from V and 5 bases from J; bases unmatched to any gene: 6.

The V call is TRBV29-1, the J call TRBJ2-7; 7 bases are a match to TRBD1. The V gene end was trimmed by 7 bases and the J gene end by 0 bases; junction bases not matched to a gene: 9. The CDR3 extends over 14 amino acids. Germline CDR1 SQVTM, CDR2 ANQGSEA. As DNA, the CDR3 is TGCAGCGCCCAGGGGGACCAGAGCTCCTACGAGCAGTACTTC. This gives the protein CSAQGDQSSYEQYF.

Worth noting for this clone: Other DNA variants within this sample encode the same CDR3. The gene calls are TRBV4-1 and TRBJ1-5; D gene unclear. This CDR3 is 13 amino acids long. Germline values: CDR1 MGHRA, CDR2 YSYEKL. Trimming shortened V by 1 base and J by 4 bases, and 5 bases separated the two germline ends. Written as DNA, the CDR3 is TGCGCCAGCAGCCAAGCGATAAATCAGCCCCAGCATTTT. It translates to CASSQAINQPQHF.

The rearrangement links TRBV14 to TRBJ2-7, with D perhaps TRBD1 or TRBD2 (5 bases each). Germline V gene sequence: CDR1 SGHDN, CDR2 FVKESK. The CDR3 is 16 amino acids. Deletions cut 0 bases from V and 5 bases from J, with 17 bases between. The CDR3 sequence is CASSQDFRGPPDEQYF. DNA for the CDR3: TGTGCCAGCAGCCAAGATTTTCGGGGCCCCCCTGACGAGCAGTACTTC. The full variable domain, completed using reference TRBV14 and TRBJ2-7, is EAGVTQFPSHSVIEKGQTVTLRCDPISGHDNLYWYRRVMGKEIKFLLHFVKESKQDESGMPNNRFLAERTGGTYSTLKVQPAELEDSGVYFCASSQDFRGPPDEQYFGPGTRLTVT.

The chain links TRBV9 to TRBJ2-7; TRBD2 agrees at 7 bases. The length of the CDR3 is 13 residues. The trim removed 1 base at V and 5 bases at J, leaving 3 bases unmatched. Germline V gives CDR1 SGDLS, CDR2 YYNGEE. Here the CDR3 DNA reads TGTGCCAGCAGCGTATCTAGCGGTAACGAGCAGTACTTC. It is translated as CASSVSSGNEQYF.

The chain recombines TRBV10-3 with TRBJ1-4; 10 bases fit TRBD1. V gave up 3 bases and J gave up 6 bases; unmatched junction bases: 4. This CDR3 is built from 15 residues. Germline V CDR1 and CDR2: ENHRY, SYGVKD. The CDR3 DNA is TGTGCCATCAGTGATGACAGGGGGCAGGATGAAAAACTGTTTTTT. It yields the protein CAISDDRGQDEKLFF.

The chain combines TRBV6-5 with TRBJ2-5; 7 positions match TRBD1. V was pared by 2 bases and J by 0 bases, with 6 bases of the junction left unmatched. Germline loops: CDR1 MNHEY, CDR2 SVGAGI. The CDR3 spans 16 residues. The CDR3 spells CASSYGDSEDQETQYF. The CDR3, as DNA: TGTGCCAGCAGTTACGGGGACAGTGAGGACCAAGAGACCCAGTACTTC.

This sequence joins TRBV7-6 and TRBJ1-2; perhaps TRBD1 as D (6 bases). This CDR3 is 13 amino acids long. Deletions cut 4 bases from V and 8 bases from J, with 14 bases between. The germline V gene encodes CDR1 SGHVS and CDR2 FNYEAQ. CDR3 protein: CASSYRGGQGYTF. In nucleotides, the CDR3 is TGTGCCAGCAGCTACCGCGGGGGGCAAGGCTACACCTTC.

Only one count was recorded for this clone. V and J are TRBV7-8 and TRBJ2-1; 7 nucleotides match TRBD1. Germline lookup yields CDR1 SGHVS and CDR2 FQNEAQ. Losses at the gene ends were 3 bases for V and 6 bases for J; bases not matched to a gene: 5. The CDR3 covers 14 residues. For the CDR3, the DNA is TGTGCCAGCAGCTTCACGGGACAGTTCAATGAGCAGTTCTTC. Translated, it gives CASSFTGQFNEQFF.

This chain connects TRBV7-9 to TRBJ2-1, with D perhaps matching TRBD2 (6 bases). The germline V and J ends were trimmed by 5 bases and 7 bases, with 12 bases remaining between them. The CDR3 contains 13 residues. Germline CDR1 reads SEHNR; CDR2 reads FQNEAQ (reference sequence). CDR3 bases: TGTGCCAGCAGCGTAGGGGACTTAAATGAGCAGTTCTTC. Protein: CASSVGDLNEQFF.

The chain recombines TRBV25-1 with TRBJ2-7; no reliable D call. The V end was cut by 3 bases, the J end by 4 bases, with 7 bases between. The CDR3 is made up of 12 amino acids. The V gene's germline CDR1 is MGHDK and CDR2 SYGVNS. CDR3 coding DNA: TGTGCCAGCAGTGATTTATCGTACGAGCAGTACTTC. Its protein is CASSDLSYEQYF.

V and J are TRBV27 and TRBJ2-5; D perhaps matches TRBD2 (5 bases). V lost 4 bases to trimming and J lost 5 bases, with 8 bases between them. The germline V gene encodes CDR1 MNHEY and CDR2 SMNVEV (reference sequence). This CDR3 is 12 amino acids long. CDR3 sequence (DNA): TGTGCCAGCAGTTCGCCGGGGGAGACCCAGTACTTC. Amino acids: CASSSPGETQYF.

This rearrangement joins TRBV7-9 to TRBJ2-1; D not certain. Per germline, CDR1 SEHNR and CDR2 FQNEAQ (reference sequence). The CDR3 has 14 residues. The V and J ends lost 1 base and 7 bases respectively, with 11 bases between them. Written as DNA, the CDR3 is TGTGCCAGCAGCTTAGGGATCGACGGGAATGAGCAGTTCTTC. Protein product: CASSLGIDGNEQFF. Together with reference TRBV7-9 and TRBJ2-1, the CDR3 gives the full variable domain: DTGVSQNPRHKITKRGQNVTFRCDPISEHNRLYWYRQTLGQGPEFLTYFQNEAQLEKSRLLSDRFSAERPKGSFSTLEIQRTEQGDSAMYLCASSLGIDGNEQFFGPGTRLTVL.

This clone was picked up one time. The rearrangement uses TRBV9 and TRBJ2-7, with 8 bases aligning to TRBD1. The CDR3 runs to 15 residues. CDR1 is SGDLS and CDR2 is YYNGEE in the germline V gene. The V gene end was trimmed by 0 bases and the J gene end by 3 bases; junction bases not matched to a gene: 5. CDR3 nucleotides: TGTGCCAGCAGCGTAGATGGGGACAGGCTCTACGAGCAGTACTTC. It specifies CASSVDGDRLYEQYF. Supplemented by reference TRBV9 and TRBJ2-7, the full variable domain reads DSGVTQTPKHLITATGQRVTLRCSPRSGDLSVYWYQQSLDQGLQFLIQYYNGEERAKGNILERFSAQQFPDLHSELNLSSLELGDSALYFCASSVDGDRLYEQYFGPGTRLTVT.

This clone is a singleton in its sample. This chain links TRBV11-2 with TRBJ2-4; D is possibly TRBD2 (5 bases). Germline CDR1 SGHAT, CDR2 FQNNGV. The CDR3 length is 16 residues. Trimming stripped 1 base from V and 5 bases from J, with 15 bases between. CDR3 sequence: CASSLVDYGSQNIQYF. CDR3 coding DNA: TGTGCCAGCAGCTTAGTTGACTATGGGTCTCAAAACATTCAGTACTTC.

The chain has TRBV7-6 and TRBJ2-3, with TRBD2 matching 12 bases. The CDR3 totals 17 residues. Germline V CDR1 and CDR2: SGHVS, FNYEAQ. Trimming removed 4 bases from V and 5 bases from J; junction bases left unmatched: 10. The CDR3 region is CASSSPLTSGRVDTQYF. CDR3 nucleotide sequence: TGTGCCAGCAGCTCACCTCTGACTAGCGGGAGAGTAGATACGCAGTATTTT.

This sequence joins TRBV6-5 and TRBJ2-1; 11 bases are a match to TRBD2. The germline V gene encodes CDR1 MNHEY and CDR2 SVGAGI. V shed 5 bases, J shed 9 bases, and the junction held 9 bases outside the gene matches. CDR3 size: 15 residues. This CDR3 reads CASSKGLAVESEQFF. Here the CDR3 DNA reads TGTGCCAGCAGTAAGGGACTAGCGGTCGAAAGTGAGCAGTTCTTC.

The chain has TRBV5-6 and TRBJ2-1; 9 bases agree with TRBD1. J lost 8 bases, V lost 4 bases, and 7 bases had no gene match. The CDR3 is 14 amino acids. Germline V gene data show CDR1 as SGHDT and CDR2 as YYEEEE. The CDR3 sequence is CASSGQGYYDEQFF. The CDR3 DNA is TGTGCCAGCAGCGGACAGGGGTATTACGATGAGCAGTTCTTC.

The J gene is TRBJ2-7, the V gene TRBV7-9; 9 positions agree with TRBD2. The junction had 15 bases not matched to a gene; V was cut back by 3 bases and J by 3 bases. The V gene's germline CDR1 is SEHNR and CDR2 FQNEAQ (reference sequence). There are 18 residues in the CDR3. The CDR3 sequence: CASSFPESGGPTLYEQYF. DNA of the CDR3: TGTGCCAGCAGCTTTCCGGAAAGCGGGGGGCCAACCCTCTACGAGCAGTACTTC.

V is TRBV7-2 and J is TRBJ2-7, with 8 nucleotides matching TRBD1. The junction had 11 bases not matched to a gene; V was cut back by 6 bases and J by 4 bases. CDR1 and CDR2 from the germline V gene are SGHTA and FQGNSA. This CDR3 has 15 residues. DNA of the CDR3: TGTGCCAGCAGTTCCCCCGGACAGGGAAAATACGAGCAGTACTTC. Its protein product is CASSSPGQGKYEQYF. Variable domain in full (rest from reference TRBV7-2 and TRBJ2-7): GAGVSQSPSNKVTEKGKDVELRCDPISGHTALYWYRQSLGQGLEFLIYFQGNSAPDKSGLPSDRFSAERTGGSVSTLTIQRTQQEDSAVYLCASSSPGQGKYEQYFGPGTRLTVT.

The CDR3 here is CASSLPDRRYEQYF. CDR3 DNA sequence: TGTGCCAGCAGCTTACCGGACAGGAGATACGAGCAGTACTTC. The chain couples TRBV13 to TRBJ2-7, with 7 bases aligning to TRBD1. Trimming cost V 2 bases and J 4 bases; bases outside gene matches: 5. Germline loops: CDR1 PRHDT, CDR2 FYEKMQ (reference sequence). The length of the CDR3 is 14 residues.